The rows below give T cell receptor beta chains drawn from one sample of a study of blood T cell repertoires in COVID-19. Data came from immunoSEQ multiplex PCR; TCRdb stores just in-frame clones and leaves some out. The sample carries around 130,000 clones, under 85% recorded once. The sequencing input was PBMCs or T cells enriched from blood (not recorded which). These receptors were obtained from a woman between 18 and 29 years old who had been exposed to COVID-19. CDR3s include the opening cysteine and the closing phenylalanine or tryptophan. D genes are given only for firm matches. Clone size is given for some rows only: seen once, a few or many times, or a class if the clone is expanded.

>TRBD1|TRBJ1-2|TRBV3-1/TRBV3-2|.
TGTGCCAGCAGCCGCCGGGACAGGGGGATCTATGGCTACACCTTC
CASSRRDRGIYGYTF
>.|TRBJ1-5|TRBV19|once
TGTGCCAGTAGTATCCCCCAAAAACAGCCCCAGCATTTT
CASSIPQKQPQHF
>TRBD1|TRBJ2-7|TRBV11-2|once
TGTGCCAGCAGCTTGGTAAGAGGGACAGGGGCACACGAGCAGTACTTC
CASSLVRGTGAHEQYF
>TRBD2|TRBJ2-1|TRBV11-3|.
TGTGCCAGCAGCTTAGGCTCTAGCGGGACTTACAATGAGCAGTTCTTC
CASSLGSSGTYNEQFF
>TRBD1|TRBJ2-1|TRBV28|.
TGTGCCAGCAGTATCCCCACAGGGGGCCCCTACAATGAGCAGTTCTTC
CASSIPTGGPYNEQFF
>TRBD1|TRBJ2-7|TRBV12-3/TRBV12-4|.
TGTGCCAGCGGGACAGGGGGCTACGAGCAGTACTTC
CASGTGGYEQYF
>.|TRBJ1-1|TRBV19|.
TGTGCCAGTACTACGCGGGGGGTGACTGAAGCTTTCTTT
CASTTRGVTEAFF
>.|TRBJ1-1|TRBV5-6|.
TGTGCCAGCAGCCCTGCGGATGTTGGTTACACTGAAGCTTTCTTT
CASSPADVGYTEAFF
>TRBD1|TRBJ1-2|TRBV4-1|.
TGCGCCAGCAGCCAGCCGGGACAGAGTAACTATGGCTACACCTTC
CASSQPGQSNYGYTF
>.|TRBJ1-1|TRBV19|.
TGTGCCAGTAAGGGAGAAACAGAAAACACTGAAGCTTTCTTT
CASKGETENTEAFF
>TRBD2|TRBJ2-5|TRBV24-1|few
TGTGCCACCAGTGTCTCCCCCGGACTAGCGGGAGGGGGAGAGACCCAGTACTTC
CATSVSPGLAGGGETQYF
>TRBD2|TRBJ2-1|TRBV6-5|.
TGTGCCAGCAGCCCGGGGGGGGAGCAGTTCTTC
CASSPGGEQFF
>.|TRBJ1-2|TRBV6-5|.
TGTGCCAGCAGTTACTCGAGTGGGGGTGACAGGGGCTACACCTTC
CASSYSSGGDRGYTF
>.|TRBJ1-6|TRBV5-6|.
TGTGCCAGCAGCTTGGCAGGGCCTAATTCACCCCTCCACTTT
CASSLAGPNSPLHF
>TRBD1|TRBJ1-4|TRBV19|.
TGTGCCAGTGCCCCACGGACAGGGAAGGAAAAACTGTTTTTT
CASAPRTGKEKLFF